The rows below give T cell receptor beta chains drawn from one sample of a study of T cell responses to AZD1222 COVID-19 vaccine. Only in-frame clones appear in the TCRdb table, and some are missing; sequencing was by immunoSEQ multiplex PCR. Of 110,000 or so clones listed, 86% are singletons. The source material was peripheral blood, sampled 28 days after the second AZD1222 dose. The receptor source for this set is an adult who received the AZD1222 COVID-19 vaccine. Each CDR3 is given with its conserved first and last residue. A D gene is named only where the DNA matches it firmly. For some rows the clone size is stated as once, few or many, or as a class when expanded; others skip it.

v_gene: TRBV19; abundance: NA; len: 17; j_gene: TRBJ1-6; d_gene: TRBD1; CDR3aa: CASSRDLLRTGRSPLHF; CDR3nt: TGTGCCAGTAGTAGAGATCTTCTTCGGACAGGGCGTTCACCCCTCCACTTT
v_gene: TRBV11-3; abundance: once; len: 12; j_gene: TRBJ1-1; d_gene: NA; CDR3aa: CASSPDSTEAFF; CDR3nt: TGTGCCAGCAGCCCGGACAGCACTGAAGCTTTCTTT
v_gene: TRBV7-9; abundance: NA; len: 16; j_gene: TRBJ2-5; d_gene: NA; CDR3aa: CASSLLDTFREETQYF; CDR3nt: TGTGCCAGCAGCTTACTGGACACATTTAGGGAGGAGACCCAGTACTTC
v_gene: TRBV15; abundance: NA; len: 13; j_gene: TRBJ1-5; d_gene: NA; CDR3aa: CATSSRDGQPQHF; CDR3nt: TGTGCCACCAGCAGCAGGGACGGGCAGCCCCAGCATTTT
v_gene: TRBV6-5; abundance: NA; len: 14; j_gene: TRBJ2-7; d_gene: TRBD1; CDR3aa: CASSSTGVSYEQYF; CDR3nt: TGTGCCAGCAGTTCGACAGGGGTCTCCTACGAGCAGTACTTC
v_gene: TRBV6-2/TRBV6-3; abundance: NA; len: 18; j_gene: TRBJ2-2; d_gene: TRBD2; CDR3aa: CASSYGTSGGAVTGELFF; CDR3nt: TGTGCCAGCAGTTACGGGACTAGCGGGGGGGCGGTCACCGGGGAGCTGTTTTTT
v_gene: TRBV6-6; abundance: once; len: 12; j_gene: TRBJ2-7; d_gene: NA; CDR3aa: CASSNKKYEQYF; CDR3nt: TGTGCCAGCAGCAACAAGAAGTACGAGCAGTACTTC
v_gene: TRBV6-8; abundance: NA; len: 13; j_gene: TRBJ1-4; d_gene: NA; CDR3aa: CARPGEGREKLFF; CDR3nt: TGTGCCCGCCCCGGGGAGGGTCGTGAAAAACTGTTTTTT
v_gene: TRBV19; abundance: NA; len: 13; j_gene: TRBJ1-1; d_gene: NA; CDR3aa: CASSIGGNTEAFF; CDR3nt: TGTGCCAGTAGTATTGGGGGGAACACTGAAGCTTTCTTT
v_gene: TRBV6-5; abundance: NA; len: 14; j_gene: TRBJ2-7; d_gene: NA; CDR3aa: CASSYSTAFGEQYF; CDR3nt: TGTGCCAGCAGTTACTCGACGGCCTTCGGCGAGCAGTACTTC
v_gene: TRBV10-3; abundance: NA; len: 16; j_gene: TRBJ2-2; d_gene: NA; CDR3aa: CAISGGRGQNTGELFF; CDR3nt: TGTGCCATCAGTGGTGGTAGGGGTCAAAACACCGGGGAGCTGTTTTTT
v_gene: TRBV9; abundance: NA; len: 14; j_gene: TRBJ1-2; d_gene: NA; CDR3aa: CASSVVEGMDGYTF; CDR3nt: TGTGCCAGCAGCGTAGTGGAGGGTATGGATGGCTACACCTTC
v_gene: TRBV2; abundance: NA; len: 14; j_gene: TRBJ2-7; d_gene: TRBD2; CDR3aa: CASIGLADTYEQYF; CDR3nt: TGTGCCAGCATTGGACTAGCGGATACCTACGAGCAGTACTTC
v_gene: TRBV5-1; abundance: NA; len: 13; j_gene: TRBJ1-2; d_gene: TRBD1; CDR3aa: CASSERTGLGYTF; CDR3nt: TGCGCCAGCAGCGAGAGGACAGGGTTAGGCTACACCTTC
v_gene: TRBV7-9; abundance: NA; len: 15; j_gene: TRBJ1-2; d_gene: TRBD1; CDR3aa: CASSFTGGQNYGYTF; CDR3nt: TGTGCCAGCAGCTTTACAGGGGGGCAAAACTATGGCTACACCTTC
v_gene: TRBV28; abundance: NA; len: 13; j_gene: TRBJ1-4; d_gene: NA; CDR3aa: CASTRPGTEKLFF; CDR3nt: TGTGCCAGCACTCGCCCCGGAACGGAAAAACTGTTTTTT
v_gene: TRBV11-1; abundance: once; len: 14; j_gene: TRBJ1-2; d_gene: TRBD1; CDR3aa: CASSIGQGGYGYTF; CDR3nt: TGTGCCAGCAGCATCGGACAGGGAGGCTATGGCTACACCTTC
v_gene: TRBV28; abundance: NA; len: 12; j_gene: TRBJ2-7; d_gene: NA; CDR3aa: CASRAGQYEQYF; CDR3nt: TGTGCCAGCAGGGCTGGACAGTACGAGCAGTACTTC
v_gene: TRBV21-1; abundance: once; len: 14; j_gene: TRBJ1-6; d_gene: NA; CDR3aa: CASSTGFRGVPLHF; CDR3nt: TGTGCCAGCAGTACAGGGTTCCGGGGTGTACCCCTCCACTTT
v_gene: TRBV10-2; abundance: NA; len: 14; j_gene: TRBJ2-5; d_gene: NA; CDR3aa: CASTRGEGQETQYF; CDR3nt: TGCGCCAGCACAAGGGGAGAGGGGCAAGAGACCCAGTACTTC
v_gene: TRBV11-3; abundance: NA; len: 17; j_gene: TRBJ2-7; d_gene: NA; CDR3aa: CASSLDKGGTGNREQYF; CDR3nt: TGTGCCAGCAGCTTAGATAAAGGTGGGACCGGGAATCGGGAGCAGTACTTC
v_gene: TRBV30; abundance: NA; len: 15; j_gene: TRBJ1-5; d_gene: NA; CDR3aa: CAWSPRGVSNQPQHF; CDR3nt: TGTGCCTGGAGTCCGCGGGGGGTGAGCAATCAGCCCCAGCATTTT
v_gene: TRBV10-3; abundance: NA; len: 13; j_gene: TRBJ1-5; d_gene: NA; CDR3aa: CAISEDTYQPQHF; CDR3nt: TGTGCCATCAGTGAAGACACGTACCAGCCCCAGCATTTT
v_gene: TRBV2; abundance: NA; len: 15; j_gene: TRBJ2-3; d_gene: NA; CDR3aa: CASSPLLEYTDTQYF; CDR3nt: TGTGCCAGCAGCCCCCTACTAGAATACACAGATACGCAGTATTTT
v_gene: TRBV4-1; abundance: NA; len: 14; j_gene: TRBJ1-2; d_gene: NA; CDR3aa: CASSLQQTNYGYTF; CDR3nt: TGCGCCAGCAGCCTTCAACAGACAAACTATGGCTACACCTTC
v_gene: TRBV27; abundance: NA; len: 13; j_gene: TRBJ1-3; d_gene: NA; CDR3aa: CASGSGSGNTIYF; CDR3nt: TGTGCCAGCGGATCGGGCTCTGGAAACACCATATATTTT
v_gene: TRBV19; abundance: NA; len: 12; j_gene: TRBJ1-2; d_gene: TRBD1; CDR3aa: CASRDRDYGYTF; CDR3nt: TGTGCCAGTAGGGACAGGGACTATGGCTACACCTTC
v_gene: TRBV21-1; abundance: NA; len: 14; j_gene: TRBJ1-2; d_gene: NA; CDR3aa: CASSKVGQGYGYTF; CDR3nt: TGTGCCAGCAGCAAAGTGGGACAGGGCTATGGCTACACCTTC
v_gene: TRBV7-8; abundance: NA; len: 16; j_gene: TRBJ1-5; d_gene: NA; CDR3aa: CASSLEASWGNQPQHF; CDR3nt: TGTGCCAGCAGCTTAGAGGCTAGCTGGGGCAATCAGCCCCAGCATTTT
v_gene: TRBV18; abundance: once; len: 15; j_gene: TRBJ1-2; d_gene: NA; CDR3aa: CASSEYIGGNYGYTF; CDR3nt: TGTGCCAGCTCAGAGTATATCGGGGGAAACTATGGCTACACCTTC
v_gene: TRBV2; abundance: NA; len: 14; j_gene: TRBJ2-1; d_gene: TRBD2; CDR3aa: CASSLERGNNEQFF; CDR3nt: TGTGCCAGCAGTCTCGAGCGGGGGAACAATGAGCAGTTCTTC
v_gene: TRBV11-2; abundance: NA; len: 15; j_gene: TRBJ2-5; d_gene: NA; CDR3aa: CASSQTPGTQETQYF; CDR3nt: TGTGCCAGCAGCCAAACCCCCGGGACGCAGGAGACCCAGTACTTC
v_gene: TRBV5-4; abundance: NA; len: 13; j_gene: TRBJ2-7; d_gene: NA; CDR3aa: CASSFPALHEQYF; CDR3nt: TGTGCCAGCAGCTTTCCAGCGTTACACGAGCAGTACTTC
v_gene: TRBV19; abundance: NA; len: 12; j_gene: TRBJ1-2; d_gene: NA; CDR3aa: CASGGEVYGYTF; CDR3nt: TGTGCCAGTGGGGGTGAGGTCTATGGCTACACCTTC
v_gene: TRBV6-5; abundance: NA; len: 15; j_gene: TRBJ1-5; d_gene: NA; CDR3aa: CASSYSRTGNQPQHF; CDR3nt: TGTGCCAGCAGTTACTCGCGGACGGGCAATCAGCCCCAGCATTTT
v_gene: TRBV9; abundance: few; len: 16; j_gene: TRBJ1-3; d_gene: NA; CDR3aa: CASSVGAGIGGNTIYF; CDR3nt: TGTGCCAGCAGCGTAGGGGCGGGGATCGGTGGAAACACCATATATTTT
v_gene: TRBV5-1; abundance: NA; len: 15; j_gene: TRBJ2-5; d_gene: NA; CDR3aa: CASSLGVGAVETQYF; CDR3nt: TGCGCCAGCAGCCTGGGAGTAGGGGCCGTAGAGACCCAGTACTTC
v_gene: TRBV2; abundance: NA; len: 16; j_gene: TRBJ1-5; d_gene: TRBD1; CDR3aa: CASSEEGRGWNQPQHF; CDR3nt: TGTGCCAGCAGTGAAGAGGGCAGGGGGTGGAATCAGCCCCAGCATTTT
v_gene: TRBV23-1; abundance: NA; len: 15; j_gene: TRBJ1-2; d_gene: TRBD1; CDR3aa: CASSQSGQGRRGYTF; CDR3nt: TGCGCCAGCAGTCAGTCGGGACAGGGGAGGCGTGGCTACACCTTC
v_gene: TRBV3-1/TRBV3-2; abundance: NA; len: 15; j_gene: TRBJ1-1; d_gene: NA; CDR3aa: CASSQDRGGKVKAFF; CDR3nt: TGTGCCAGCAGCCAAGATCGGGGGGGCAAGGTGAAAGCTTTCTTT
v_gene: TRBV19; abundance: NA; len: 14; j_gene: TRBJ1-1; d_gene: NA; CDR3aa: CASSIGLVNTEAFF; CDR3nt: TGTGCCAGTAGTATAGGTTTGGTGAACACTGAAGCTTTCTTT
v_gene: TRBV5-8; abundance: NA; len: 15; j_gene: TRBJ2-4; d_gene: TRBD2; CDR3aa: CASSFSGGKKNIQYF; CDR3nt: TGTGCCAGCAGCTTTAGCGGGGGGAAAAAAAACATTCAGTACTTC
v_gene: TRBV4-1; abundance: NA; len: 15; j_gene: TRBJ1-3; d_gene: NA; CDR3aa: CASSQAWVSGNTIYF; CDR3nt: TGCGCCAGCAGCCAAGCCTGGGTGTCTGGAAACACCATATATTTT
v_gene: TRBV4-2; abundance: NA; len: 14; j_gene: TRBJ1-1; d_gene: NA; CDR3aa: CASSVVGALTEAFF; CDR3nt: TGTGCCAGCAGCGTAGTCGGGGCCCTCACTGAAGCTTTCTTT
v_gene: TRBV7-8; abundance: once; len: 16; j_gene: TRBJ1-6; d_gene: NA; CDR3aa: CASSLGRSSYNSPLHF; CDR3nt: TGTGCCAGCAGCCTAGGGCGAAGCTCCTATAATTCACCCCTCCACTTT
v_gene: TRBV9; abundance: NA; len: 20; j_gene: TRBJ2-6; d_gene: NA; CDR3aa: CASSLTHTGPDDSGANVLTF; CDR3nt: TGTGCCAGCAGCTTAACCCACACCGGGCCCGACGACTCTGGGGCCAACGTCCTGACTTTC
v_gene: TRBV2; abundance: NA; len: 13; j_gene: TRBJ1-2; d_gene: NA; CDR3aa: CASSELSPPALTF; CDR3nt: TGTGCCAGCAGTGAACTGTCCCCACCAGCCCTCACCTTC
v_gene: TRBV30; abundance: NA; len: 16; j_gene: TRBJ2-7; d_gene: NA; CDR3aa: CAWSGASPDPHNEQYF; CDR3nt: TGTGCCTGGAGTGGGGCCTCGCCGGATCCTCATAATGAGCAGTACTTC
v_gene: TRBV5-1; abundance: NA; len: 14; j_gene: TRBJ1-4; d_gene: NA; CDR3aa: CASSETGLSEKLFF; CDR3nt: TGCGCCAGCAGCGAGACAGGTCTAAGTGAAAAACTGTTTTTT
v_gene: TRBV11-3; abundance: few; len: 16; j_gene: TRBJ1-5; d_gene: NA; CDR3aa: CASKESEGLSNQPQHF; CDR3nt: TGTGCCAGCAAGGAATCCGAGGGCTTGAGCAATCAGCCCCAGCATTTT
v_gene: TRBV30; abundance: NA; len: 12; j_gene: TRBJ1-1; d_gene: NA; CDR3aa: CAWSNPNTEAFF; CDR3nt: TGTGCCTGGAGCAATCCGAACACTGAAGCTTTCTTT
v_gene: TRBV30; abundance: NA; len: 13; j_gene: TRBJ1-1; d_gene: NA; CDR3aa: CAWSGPLNTEAFF; CDR3nt: TGTGCCTGGAGTGGGCCGTTGAACACTGAAGCTTTCTTT
v_gene: TRBV12-3/TRBV12-4; abundance: NA; len: 13; j_gene: TRBJ1-1; d_gene: TRBD1; CDR3aa: CASSWTGWTEAFF; CDR3nt: TGTGCCAGCAGTTGGACAGGATGGACTGAAGCTTTCTTT
v_gene: TRBV13; abundance: NA; len: 15; j_gene: TRBJ2-7; d_gene: TRBD1; CDR3aa: CASSTRGQGAYEQYF; CDR3nt: TGTGCCAGCAGCACCCGGGGACAGGGGGCCTACGAGCAGTACTTC
v_gene: TRBV10-2; abundance: NA; len: 13; j_gene: TRBJ1-1; d_gene: NA; CDR3aa: CATLDSTLSGAFF; CDR3nt: TGCGCCACCCTCGACTCTACCTTATCCGGTGCTTTCTTT
v_gene: TRBV2; abundance: NA; len: 17; j_gene: TRBJ2-2; d_gene: TRBD2; CDR3aa: CASSGEAGGTNTGELFF; CDR3nt: TGTGCCAGCAGTGGAGAAGCGGGGGGGACGAACACCGGGGAGCTGTTTTTT
v_gene: TRBV9; abundance: NA; len: 13; j_gene: TRBJ1-6; d_gene: NA; CDR3aa: CASSVVLGSPLHF; CDR3nt: TGTGCCAGCAGCGTAGTATTAGGGTCACCCCTCCACTTT
v_gene: TRBV4-2; abundance: NA; len: 13; j_gene: TRBJ2-7; d_gene: NA; CDR3aa: CASSHRPSYEQYF; CDR3nt: TGTGCCAGCAGCCACCGGCCCTCCTACGAGCAGTACTTC
v_gene: TRBV7-2; abundance: NA; len: 14; j_gene: TRBJ1-5; d_gene: NA; CDR3aa: CASRSTGAGQPQHF; CDR3nt: TGTGCCAGCAGATCTACAGGAGCTGGACAGCCCCAGCATTTT
v_gene: TRBV6-5; abundance: once; len: 11; j_gene: TRBJ1-3; d_gene: NA; CDR3aa: CASNTGNTIYF; CDR3nt: TGTGCCAGCAATACTGGAAACACCATATATTTT